Listed below are T cell receptor beta chains from one sample, sequenced in a study of identical twins. Each CDR3 protein is one row after TCRdb ran MiXCR on the 5' RACE reads. The sample holds 420,000 or so distinct CDR3 sequences, approximately 17% seen once. Material for sequencing was naive T cells sorted from blood. These receptors all stem from a man in his forties or fifties in good health. The CDR3 runs from the conserved cysteine through the conserved F or W. A D gene is named only where the DNA matches it firmly. Rows give clone size only sometimes, using once, few, many, or a class for an expanded clone.

V gene	clone size	D gene	J gene	CDR3 protein	CDR3 DNA
TRBV18	NA	TRBD1	TRBJ2-7	CASSLARDRVFSYEQYF	TGTGCCAGCTCACTTGCCCGGGACAGGGTATTCTCCTACGAGCAGTACTTC
TRBV7-9	NA	NA	TRBJ2-1	CASSLEYRNEQFF	TGTGCCAGCAGCTTAGAATACAGAAATGAGCAGTTCTTC
TRBV6-1	NA	TRBD2	TRBJ2-1	CASNPGLAASYNEQFF	TGTGCCAGCAACCCGGGACTAGCGGCCTCCTACAATGAGCAGTTCTTC
TRBV27	many	TRBD1	TRBJ2-1	CASSVLGTGEGNEQFF	TGTGCCAGCAGTGTCCTTGGGACAGGGGAGGGCAATGAGCAGTTCTTC
TRBV7-9	few	TRBD1	TRBJ1-1	CASSWTGMNTEAFF	TGTGCCAGCAGCTGGACAGGCATGAACACTGAAGCTTTCTTT
TRBV5-1	many	NA	TRBJ2-1	CASSYRHQDSYQFF	TGCGCCAGCAGCTACCGACACCAAGACTCGTATCAGTTCTTC
TRBV15	few	TRBD2	TRBJ2-1	CATSRDIRAGGGPSYNEQFF	TGTGCCACCAGCAGAGATATACGAGCGGGAGGGGGACCCTCCTACAATGAGCAGTTCTTC
TRBV7-9	NA	NA	TRBJ2-3	CASSLFRAPSKDTQYF	TGTGCCAGCAGCTTATTCAGGGCACCCTCCAAAGATACGCAGTATTTT
TRBV7-3	few	NA	TRBJ2-3	CASSLRSGGPSTDTQYF	TGTGCCAGCAGCTTAAGGTCGGGCGGGCCCAGCACAGATACGCAGTATTTT
TRBV29-1	NA	NA	TRBJ1-1	CSVSRGGTEAFF	TGCAGCGTTTCTAGGGGTGGCACTGAAGCTTTCTTT
TRBV7-2	NA	TRBD1	TRBJ2-1	CASRAGTGGLEQFF	TGTGCCAGCAGGGCCGGGACAGGGGGCCTTGAGCAGTTCTTC
TRBV14	once	NA	TRBJ2-3	CASSQERASRTTDTQYF	TGTGCCAGCAGCCAAGAGAGGGCGAGTAGAACCACAGATACGCAGTATTTT
TRBV20-1	NA	NA	TRBJ1-2	CSARVLGREVRGYTF	TGCAGTGCTAGAGTGTTGGGCAGGGAAGTTCGTGGCTACACCTTC
TRBV5-1	many	TRBD2	TRBJ2-1	CASSLGALAGPEQFF	TGCGCCAGCAGCTTGGGAGCACTAGCGGGGCCTGAGCAGTTCTTC
TRBV4-3	many	TRBD2	TRBJ2-1	CASSQDITAGGYNEQFF	TGCGCCAGCAGCCAAGATATCACAGCGGGAGGTTACAATGAGCAGTTCTTC
TRBV27	NA	NA	TRBJ2-1	CASSLSRGASYNEQFF	TGTGCCAGCAGTTTATCACGGGGGGCCTCCTACAATGAGCAGTTCTTC
TRBV4-1	many	NA	TRBJ2-2	CASSQEGTPNTGELFF	TGCGCCAGCAGCCAAGAAGGTACGCCGAACACCGGGGAGCTGTTTTTT
TRBV19	many	NA	TRBJ2-1	CASNSDSSYNEQFF	TGTGCCAGTAACAGTGACAGCTCCTACAATGAGCAGTTCTTC